Below, one T cell receptor (beta chain) is given with its context. The trim removed 6 bases at V and 4 bases at J, leaving 6 bases unmatched. Germline CDR1 MDHEN, CDR2 SYDVKM. CDR3 length: 14 residues. This record belongs to a study of PD-L1 blockade in urothelial cancer. TCRdb keeps only in-frame clones here, not all; method: immunoSEQ multiplex PCR. The profile shows roughly 40,000 clones, approximately 77% of them singletons. The chain has TRBV28 and TRBJ2-7, with 10 bases fitting TRBD1. Sequences were derived from PBMCs, sampled around atezolizumab (anti-PD-L1) treatment. This TCR was sampled from a man in his 70s with urothelial cancer. The CDR3 sequence: CASRTGGGRYEQYF. CDR3 bases: TGTGCCAGCAGGACAGGGGGCGGTCGGTACGAGCAGTACTTC.